Listed below are T cell receptor beta chains from one sample, sequenced in a study of T cell responses to AZD1222 COVID-19 vaccine. The method was immunoSEQ multiplex PCR; TCRdb's version includes in-frame clones alone and lacks a portion of them. The sample contains about 110,000 clones, over 80% of which appear only once. Sequenced here: peripheral blood, sampled on day 0 of AZD1222 vaccination. Receptors originate from an adult in good health. Both conserved end residues are part of each CDR3. The order of the fields is J gene, V gene, clone size, D gene, CDR3 protein. The D gene is left open where the match is weak. Clone size is not always given. Where it is, it says once, few, many or a class for expanded clones.

j_gene: TRBJ1-2
v_gene: TRBV19
abundance: NA
d_gene: NA
CDR3aa: CASMNPGDSVYGYTF

j_gene: TRBJ2-3
v_gene: TRBV9
abundance: few
d_gene: NA
CDR3aa: CASSVGRALTSTDTQYF

j_gene: TRBJ2-1
v_gene: TRBV9
abundance: NA
d_gene: TRBD2
CDR3aa: CASSGLAGGADEQFF

j_gene: TRBJ1-2
v_gene: TRBV18
abundance: NA
d_gene: NA
CDR3aa: CASSPGVSPYGYTF

j_gene: TRBJ1-4
v_gene: TRBV5-8
abundance: once
d_gene: NA
CDR3aa: CASRDLPTQKLFF

j_gene: TRBJ1-1
v_gene: TRBV2
abundance: once
d_gene: NA
CDR3aa: CASSPQGMNTEAFF

j_gene: TRBJ1-1
v_gene: TRBV15
abundance: NA
d_gene: NA
CDR3aa: CATSMPPLNTEAFF

j_gene: TRBJ1-1
v_gene: TRBV12-5
abundance: NA
d_gene: NA
CDR3aa: CASGSVDTDEAFF

j_gene: TRBJ1-5
v_gene: TRBV7-2
abundance: NA
d_gene: TRBD1
CDR3aa: CASSAGQGANQPQHF

j_gene: TRBJ2-2
v_gene: TRBV9
abundance: once
d_gene: TRBD1
CDR3aa: CASSPRTGSYTGELFF

j_gene: TRBJ1-2
v_gene: TRBV29-1
abundance: NA
d_gene: TRBD1
CDR3aa: CSVDKTGSSDYGYTF

j_gene: TRBJ1-2
v_gene: TRBV12-3/TRBV12-4
abundance: NA
d_gene: TRBD1
CDR3aa: CASRTGTGFGYTF

j_gene: TRBJ1-1
v_gene: TRBV4-3
abundance: NA
d_gene: NA
CDR3aa: CASSHGRGFDTEAFF

j_gene: TRBJ2-7
v_gene: TRBV9
abundance: NA
d_gene: NA
CDR3aa: CASSPHWGPDYEQYF

j_gene: TRBJ1-3
v_gene: TRBV7-9
abundance: NA
d_gene: NA
CDR3aa: CASSLFQTLFSGNTIYF

j_gene: TRBJ1-2
v_gene: TRBV7-2
abundance: NA
d_gene: NA
CDR3aa: CASSLAIAGTVYGYTF

j_gene: TRBJ1-1
v_gene: TRBV4-3
abundance: NA
d_gene: TRBD1
CDR3aa: CASSQEGRGGLAFF

j_gene: TRBJ1-1
v_gene: TRBV29-1
abundance: NA
d_gene: NA
CDR3aa: CSVDEAFF

j_gene: TRBJ1-1
v_gene: TRBV6-5
abundance: NA
d_gene: NA
CDR3aa: CASRYVTNTEAFF

j_gene: TRBJ1-4
v_gene: TRBV6-1
abundance: NA
d_gene: NA
CDR3aa: CASSEGGYASPLGQLFF

j_gene: TRBJ2-3
v_gene: TRBV10-1
abundance: NA
d_gene: NA
CDR3aa: CASSEGQTYTDTQYF

j_gene: TRBJ2-1
v_gene: TRBV19
abundance: NA
d_gene: NA
CDR3aa: CASHQGTHYNEQFF

j_gene: TRBJ2-5
v_gene: TRBV5-1
abundance: few
d_gene: TRBD1
CDR3aa: CASSFSPGGQETQYF

j_gene: TRBJ2-1
v_gene: TRBV5-8
abundance: NA
d_gene: NA
CDR3aa: CASSGLAALGEQFF

j_gene: TRBJ2-1
v_gene: TRBV4-2
abundance: medium-sized
d_gene: NA
CDR3aa: CASSQDHSLWDEQFF

j_gene: TRBJ2-7
v_gene: TRBV27
abundance: NA
d_gene: NA
CDR3aa: CASSLMSVSGEQYF

j_gene: TRBJ1-5
v_gene: TRBV18
abundance: NA
d_gene: NA
CDR3aa: CASSLRRLGEGNQPQHF

j_gene: TRBJ1-2
v_gene: TRBV3-1/TRBV3-2
abundance: once
d_gene: NA
CDR3aa: CASSPAGTPANYGYTF

j_gene: TRBJ2-7
v_gene: TRBV19
abundance: NA
d_gene: NA
CDR3aa: CASRDRSSYEQYF

j_gene: TRBJ1-1
v_gene: TRBV4-2
abundance: NA
d_gene: NA
CDR3aa: CASSQDQQAEAFF

j_gene: TRBJ2-3
v_gene: TRBV6-5
abundance: NA
d_gene: NA
CDR3aa: CASRLGRFTDTQYF

j_gene: TRBJ1-1
v_gene: TRBV4-2
abundance: once
d_gene: NA
CDR3aa: CASSQGQVFSEAFF

j_gene: TRBJ1-1
v_gene: TRBV7-8
abundance: NA
d_gene: NA
CDR3aa: CASSLGGRTEAFF

j_gene: TRBJ2-3
v_gene: TRBV30
abundance: NA
d_gene: NA
CDR3aa: CAWSVGASSDTQYF

j_gene: TRBJ1-1
v_gene: TRBV30
abundance: NA
d_gene: NA
CDR3aa: CAWSVNSEAFF

j_gene: TRBJ2-5
v_gene: TRBV30
abundance: NA
d_gene: TRBD1
CDR3aa: CAWSVGSGGETQYF

j_gene: TRBJ2-7
v_gene: TRBV12-3/TRBV12-4
abundance: NA
d_gene: NA
CDR3aa: CASSDFYEQYF

j_gene: TRBJ1-3
v_gene: TRBV30
abundance: NA
d_gene: NA
CDR3aa: CARSYSSGNTIYF

j_gene: TRBJ1-6
v_gene: TRBV27
abundance: NA
d_gene: NA
CDR3aa: CASSSGQLGNSPLHF

j_gene: TRBJ1-2
v_gene: TRBV2
abundance: NA
d_gene: NA
CDR3aa: CASSAVGATYGYTF

j_gene: TRBJ1-3
v_gene: TRBV5-1
abundance: NA
d_gene: TRBD1
CDR3aa: CASSLRQGNSGNTIYF

j_gene: TRBJ1-1
v_gene: TRBV15
abundance: NA
d_gene: NA
CDR3aa: CATSRDGKSEAFF

j_gene: TRBJ1-1
v_gene: TRBV6-5
abundance: NA
d_gene: NA
CDR3aa: CASRGGPMNTEAFF

j_gene: TRBJ2-7
v_gene: TRBV20-1
abundance: NA
d_gene: NA
CDR3aa: CSASRGLGYEQYF

j_gene: TRBJ1-2
v_gene: TRBV15
abundance: NA
d_gene: NA
CDR3aa: CATSSPGRGNYGYTF

j_gene: TRBJ1-3
v_gene: TRBV30
abundance: NA
d_gene: NA
CDR3aa: CAWSHSVSGNTIYF

j_gene: TRBJ2-5
v_gene: TRBV9
abundance: NA
d_gene: TRBD2
CDR3aa: CASSTGTSGSRETQYF

j_gene: TRBJ1-3
v_gene: TRBV19
abundance: NA
d_gene: NA
CDR3aa: CASSMEQAGNTIYF

j_gene: TRBJ2-5
v_gene: TRBV7-2
abundance: NA
d_gene: TRBD2
CDR3aa: CASSPLGLATRETQYF

j_gene: TRBJ1-5
v_gene: TRBV6-6
abundance: NA
d_gene: NA
CDR3aa: CASTLSFSGNQPQHF

j_gene: TRBJ1-1
v_gene: TRBV5-4
abundance: NA
d_gene: NA
CDR3aa: CPTNHDGNTEAFF

j_gene: TRBJ2-7
v_gene: TRBV6-1
abundance: NA
d_gene: NA
CDR3aa: CASSPLGLQYF

j_gene: TRBJ2-3
v_gene: TRBV11-2
abundance: NA
d_gene: NA
CDR3aa: CASSLDGGFSTDTQYF